Below, 32 T cell receptor beta chains from the same sample are listed, as sequenced in a study of blood T cell repertoires in COVID-19. Using immunoSEQ multiplex PCR, the repertoire was profiled, and TCRdb retains in-frame clones only, with some absent. Here the sample spans some 220,000 clones, over 80% being singletons. The sequenced sample was peripheral blood. These TCRs come from a human donor in a cohort sampled during active COVID-19.

The chain combines TRBV19 with TRBJ2-1, with D tentatively TRBD2 (5 bases). This CDR3 region has 14 residues. Trimming pared 3 bases from V and 0 bases from J, leaving 6 bases between. The germline V gene has CDR1 LNHDA and CDR2 SQIVND (reference sequence). CDR3 DNA: TGTGCCAGTAGTATTGCGGGCTCCTACAATGAGCAGTTCTTC. It specifies CASSIAGSYNEQFF.

This clone showed up just once. V usage is TRBV30 and J usage is TRBJ2-2; D gene uncertain. This CDR3 is 13 amino acids long. Between the trimmed V and J ends, which lost 3 bases and 0 bases, there was a span of 5 bases. Germline loops: CDR1 GTSNPN, CDR2 SVGIG (reference sequence). CDR3 region: CAWRSTNTGELFF. CDR3 DNA sequence: TGTGCCTGGAGATCTACGAACACCGGGGAGCTGTTTTTT.

In its sample, this clone was seen once. The rearrangement links TRBV5-1 to TRBJ2-7, with 9 bases identical to TRBD1. This CDR3 comprises 14 residues. The V and J ends lost 4 bases and 3 bases, in that order; junction bases with no gene match: 5. Germline CDR1 SGHRS, CDR2 YFSETQ. CDR3 in DNA: TGCGCCAGCAGCCCCGACAGGGGGATCTACGAGCAGTACTTC. This translates into CASSPDRGIYEQYF.

The J gene is TRBJ1-1, the V gene TRBV27; tentative D call: TRBD1 (6 bases). The CDR3 is made up of 14 amino acids. Trimming shortened V by 2 bases and J by 4 bases, and 11 bases separated the two germline ends. Germline V gene data show CDR1 as MNHEY and CDR2 as SMNVEV (reference sequence). CDR3 sequence: CASSLGLGGTEAFF. In nucleotides, the CDR3 is TGTGCCAGCAGTTTAGGGTTAGGGGGCACTGAAGCTTTCTTT.

This clone was seen only a few times. The gene calls are TRBV4-2 and TRBJ2-1, with 11 bases identical to TRBD2. Germline V lookup: CDR1 LGHNA, CDR2 YNFKEQ. CDR3 size: 21 residues. V dropped 0 bases and J dropped 0; count of bases not matched to a gene: 13. The CDR3 DNA sequence: TGTGCCAGCAGCCAAGATAAGAGTAGGACTAGCGGGTGGGGCTCCTACAATGAGCAGTTCTTC. Its translation is CASSQDKSRTSGWGSYNEQFF.

The chain is built from TRBV30 and TRBJ1-4, with D uncertain. With 2 bases removed from V and 4 bases from J, the gap between germline ends came to 14 bases. This CDR3 comprises 15 residues. The germline CDR1 and CDR2 sequences are GTSNPN and SVGIG (reference sequence). The CDR3, as DNA: TGTGCCTGGAGTAAAAGACCGGGTCGTAATGAAAAACTGTTTTTT. Its protein is CAWSKRPGRNEKLFF.

The rearrangement uses TRBV7-2 and TRBJ1-5, with a tentative D call TRBD1 (6 bases). Per the germline V gene, CDR1 is SGHTA and CDR2 is FQGNSA. The CDR3 runs 14 residues. Trimming cost V 5 bases and J 6 bases, with 14 bases left between them. In DNA form, the CDR3 reads TGTGCCAGCAGCCTTGGGGGCGTGGGTCAGCCCCAGCATTTT. Translating it yields CASSLGGVGQPQHF. Together with reference TRBV7-2 and TRBJ1-5, the CDR3 gives the full variable domain: GAGVSQSPSNKVTEKGKDVELRCDPISGHTALYWYRQSLGQGLEFLIYFQGNSAPDKSGLPSDRFSAERTGGSVSTLTIQRTQQEDSAVYLCASSLGGVGQPQHFGDGTRLSIL.

This clone was picked up a small number of times. V and J are TRBV6-5 and TRBJ2-7, with D tentatively TRBD2 (7 bases). Trimming pared 8 bases from V and 2 bases from J, leaving 16 bases between. The length of the CDR3 is 14 residues. Germline loops: CDR1 MNHEY, CDR2 SVGAGI. The CDR3 spells CASRRGLAAYEQYF. CDR3 bases: TGTGCCAGCCGACGGGGGCTAGCGGCCTACGAGCAGTACTTC.

This chain joins TRBV6-2 or TRBV6-3 and TRBJ2-5; 13 bases match TRBD2. The germline V gene encodes CDR1 MNHEY and CDR2 SVGEGT. The CDR3 consists of 17 residues. The J segment lost 2 bases and the V segment lost 2 bases, leaving 5 bases of the junction unmatched. The CDR3 spells CASSYGLAGAFQETQYF. The CDR3 DNA is TGTGCCAGCAGTTACGGACTAGCGGGGGCTTTTCAAGAGACCCAGTACTTC.

The V and J genes are TRBV6-5 and TRBJ1-5, with TRBD1 matching 7 bases. CDR1 and CDR2 (germline): MNHEY, SVGAGI. V gave up 2 bases and J gave up 2 bases; unmatched junction bases: 6. The CDR3 spans 16 residues. The chain's CDR3 is CASSYAGGTGNQPQHF. The CDR3 region has the DNA TGTGCCAGCAGTTACGCAGGGGGAACGGGCAATCAGCCCCAGCATTTT.

The J gene is TRBJ2-7, the V gene TRBV19; a weak D match, TRBD2 (6 bases). Germline CDR1 reads LNHDA; CDR2 reads SQIVND (reference sequence). The V gene lost 4 bases and the J gene lost 2 bases, with 15 bases spanning the gap. The CDR3 is 15 residues long. The CDR3 loop is CASSTNLAGTYEQYF. The CDR3, as DNA: TGTGCCAGTAGTACAAATTTGGCGGGGACCTACGAGCAGTACTTC.

The chain joins TRBV28 to TRBJ2-3; 11 nucleotides match TRBD2. CDR1 and CDR2 (germline): MDHEN, SYDVKM. The CDR3 consists of 16 residues. V lost 5 bases to trimming and J lost 4 bases; unmatched junction nucleotides: 8. The CDR3 sequence is CASSPVAGGPADTQYF. CDR3 in DNA: TGTGCCAGCAGTCCCGTAGCGGGAGGGCCGGCAGATACGCAGTATTTT.

CDR3 DNA: TGTGCCAGCAGTGACAGGGGGGCGCGGGATACGCAGTATTTT. Translation gives CASSDRGARDTQYF. The chain carries TRBV6-1 and TRBJ2-3; maybe TRBD1 (7 bases). CDR3 length equals 14 residues. Germline CDR1 reads MNHNS; CDR2 reads SASEGT. Trimming took off 3 bases at V and 6 bases at J, with 13 bases between the two ends.

This clone has a handful of counts. The chain carries TRBV5-1 and TRBJ1-5, with 7 bases aligning to TRBD1. V shed 4 bases, J shed 4 bases, and the junction held 8 bases outside the gene matches. Germline values: CDR1 SGHRS, CDR2 YFSETQ. The CDR3 is made up of 15 amino acids. DNA for the CDR3: TGCGCCAGCAGCCCCTCAGGGGGAGGAAATCAGCCCCAGCATTTT. Translated: CASSPSGGGNQPQHF.

The chain couples TRBV18 to TRBJ1-4; 7 positions agree with TRBD1. Germline V gene sequence: CDR1 KGHSH, CDR2 LQKENI. Losses at the gene ends were 3 bases for V and 3 bases for J; bases not matched to a gene: 7. The CDR3 runs to 16 residues. The CDR3: CASSPQEGAANEKLFF. The CDR3 DNA reads TGTGCCAGCTCACCTCAGGAGGGGGCAGCTAATGAAAAACTGTTTTTT. Drawing the rest from reference TRBV18 and TRBJ1-4, the complete variable domain is NAGVMQNPRHLVRRRGQEARLRCSPMKGHSHVYWYRQLPEEGLKFMVYLQKENIIDESGMPKERFSAEFPKEGPSILRIQQVVRGDSAAYFCASSPQEGAANEKLFFGSGTQLSVL.

This clone was counted only a few times. The rearrangement links TRBV25-1 to TRBJ2-2; D perhaps matches TRBD2 (6 bases). The CDR3 contains 15 residues. CDR1 is MGHDK, CDR2 SYGVNS, per germline. The V end lost 3 bases, the J end lost 6 bases, and 14 bases lay between the germline ends. The CDR3 DNA is TGTGCCAGCAGTGACCGGGGCGGGATTTCCGGGGAGCTGTTTTTT. Translation: CASSDRGGISGELFF.

This clone was recorded only once. The chain links TRBV7-9 to TRBJ2-2; D not resolved. Trimming removed 7 bases from V and 7 bases from J, with 16 bases in between. This CDR3 has 14 amino acids. CDR1 is SEHNR and CDR2 is FQNEAQ in the germline V gene (reference sequence). The DNA for the CDR3 is TGTGCCAGCAACTCCCTAAGTGTCGGCGGGGAGCTGTTTTTT. Translating it yields CASNSLSVGGELFF.

This chain uses TRBV6-5 with TRBJ2-7, with D maybe TRBD1 (6 bases). CDR3 length equals 14 residues. CDR1 is MNHEY, CDR2 SVGAGI, per germline. Trimming left V 6 bases short and J 1 base short, with 13 bases between. CDR3 sequence reads: CASSKGQYSYEQYF. CDR3 in DNA: TGTGCCAGCAGCAAAGGACAGTATTCCTACGAGCAGTACTTC.

The genes are TRBV5-1 and TRBJ2-5; 8 bases agree with TRBD1. The J segment lost 2 bases and the V segment lost 4 bases, leaving 10 bases of the junction unmatched. CDR3 length: 16 residues. The germline gives CDR1 SGHRS, CDR2 YFSETQ. The CDR3 region has the DNA TGCGCCAGCAGCCAGGGGCCGGACAGGGCTCAAGAGACCCAGTACTTC. Amino acid sequence: CASSQGPDRAQETQYF.

Turning to this clone: Other nucleotide sequences from this sample produce the same CDR3. The chain links TRBV18 to TRBJ2-7; 8 bases match TRBD1. The germline V gene encodes CDR1 KGHSH and CDR2 LQKENI. This CDR3 is 15 amino acids long. V was pared by 3 bases and J by 2 bases, with 6 bases of the junction left unmatched. The CDR3, as DNA: TGTGCCAGCTCACCCCCCGGGACAGGTACCTACGAGCAGTACTTC. Translation: CASSPPGTGTYEQYF.

The rearrangement links TRBV7-3 to TRBJ2-3; TRBD2 matches 9 bases. CDR3 size: 16 residues. CDR1 SGHTA and CDR2 FQGTGA come from the germline V gene. With 1 base clipped from V and 5 bases from J, the junction kept 7 bases outside the gene matches. The CDR3 coding sequence is TGTGCCAGCAGCTTAAAGGCTAGCGGGGTAGGAGATACGCAGTATTTT. This encodes CASSLKASGVGDTQYF.

The gene calls are TRBV6-5 and TRBJ1-5, with 7 bases matching TRBD1. The length of the CDR3 is 13 residues. Germline trimming cut 6 bases from V and 3 bases from J; bases unmatched to any gene: 2. Germline CDR1 is MNHEY and CDR2 is SVGAGI. The CDR3 DNA follows: TGTGCCAGCAGGGGACAGTACAATCAGCCCCAGCATTTT. Translation: CASRGQYNQPQHF.

The table lists this clone with a few counts. V gene TRBV7-9 combines with J gene TRBJ2-1; 8 bases line up with TRBD1. The germline V gene has CDR1 SEHNR and CDR2 FQNEAQ (reference sequence). The trim removed 5 bases at V and 3 bases at J, leaving 9 bases unmatched. The CDR3 has 16 residues. The CDR3 coding sequence is TGTGCCAGCAGCCCCAAGGGACAGGCTGACTACAATGAGCAGTTCTTC. It encodes CASSPKGQADYNEQFF. The full variable domain, in which reference TRBV7-9 and TRBJ2-1 provide the parts outside the CDR3, is DTGVSQNPRHKITKRGQNVTFRCDPISEHNRLYWYRQTLGQGPEFLTYFQNEAQLEKSRLLSDRFSAERPKGSFSTLEIQRTEQGDSAMYLCASSPKGQADYNEQFFGPGTRLTVL.

This chain uses TRBV11-2 with TRBJ2-1, with TRBD2 identical over 7 bases. CDR1 and CDR2 from the germline V gene are SGHAT and FQNNGV. V lost 1 base, J lost 3 bases, and 6 bases stayed unmatched. This CDR3 comprises 16 residues. CDR3 residues: CASSLAGGRVYNEQFF. The CDR3 DNA reads TGTGCCAGCAGCTTAGCTGGGGGGAGGGTCTACAATGAGCAGTTCTTC.

This clone ranks as medium-sized. This sequence joins TRBV21-1 and TRBJ2-7; the DNA was not used to check the table's D call, TRBD1. TRBV21-1 counts as a pseudogene. CDR3 length: 14 residues. CDR3 residues: CASGSDGQLREQYF. The CDR3 nucleotides are TGTGCCAGCGGTTCCGATGGACAACTCCGCGAGCAGTACTTC.

This clone has a count of ten or more. V is TRBV28 and J is TRBJ2-7; 7 bases line up with TRBD2. Germline assignment: CDR1 MDHEN and CDR2 SYDVKM. CDR3 length: 14 amino acids. The J segment lost 0 bases and the V segment lost 7 bases, leaving 6 bases of the junction unmatched. In nucleotides, the CDR3 is TGTGCCAGCATCCCTAGCGGACCCTCCTACGAGCAGTACTTC. Translation gives CASIPSGPSYEQYF.

The V gene is TRBV7-2, the J gene TRBJ1-5, with D possibly matching TRBD1 (5 bases). CDR1 is SGHTA, CDR2 FQGNSA, per germline. The ends were cut back, 1 base at V and 0 bases at J, with 10 bases in the middle. This CDR3 is 16 amino acids long. The CDR3 DNA reads TGTGCCAGCAGCTTAGATCCCGACAGTAGCAATCAGCCCCAGCATTTT. It encodes CASSLDPDSSNQPQHF.

The rearrangement uses TRBV27 and TRBJ2-7, with 14 bases lining up with TRBD2. This CDR3 region has 17 residues. Trimming removed 2 bases from V and 2 bases from J; junction bases left unmatched: 5. Germline CDR1 and CDR2: MNHEY and SMNVEV (reference sequence). The CDR3: CASSLGLAGGPTYEQYF. DNA of the CDR3: TGTGCCAGCAGTTTAGGACTAGCGGGGGGACCTACCTACGAGCAGTACTTC.

The CDR3 protein is CASSEGRGDYNEQFF. In nucleotides, the CDR3 is TGTGCCAGCAGTGAGGGACGGGGGGACTACAATGAGCAGTTCTTC. The rearrangement links TRBV6-4 to TRBJ2-1; 7 nucleotides match TRBD2. The CDR3 is 15 amino acids. CDR1 and CDR2 from the germline V gene are MRHNA and SNTAGT. The junction had 5 bases not matched to a gene; V was cut back by 3 bases and J by 3 bases.

The rearrangement joins TRBV15 to TRBJ2-5; the match to TRBD1 covers 7 bases. With 0 bases clipped from V and 4 bases from J, the junction kept 5 bases outside the gene matches. This CDR3 is 15 amino acids long. Germline V gives CDR1 LNHNV, CDR2 YYDKDF (reference sequence). The CDR3 spells CATSRDNRDRETQYF. The CDR3 DNA is TGTGCCACCAGCAGAGATAACAGGGACAGAGAGACCCAGTACTTC.

As to this clone: Other DNA sequences from this sample encode an identical CDR3 as well. This sequence joins TRBV15 and TRBJ2-2, with 8 nucleotides matching TRBD1. The CDR3 extends over 16 amino acids. Trimming removed 7 bases from V and 5 bases from J; junction bases left unmatched: 12. Germline lookup yields CDR1 LNHNV and CDR2 YYDKDF (reference sequence). CDR3 protein: CATTPGQGGGTGELFF. DNA for the CDR3: TGTGCCACCACCCCTGGACAGGGTGGGGGAACCGGGGAGCTGTTTTTT.

V usage is TRBV6-1 and J usage is TRBJ1-2, with a possible D match to TRBD1 (5 bases). From germline, CDR1 is MNHNS and CDR2 SASEGT. The CDR3 has 16 residues. Trimming pared 1 base from V and 0 bases from J, leaving 12 bases between. The CDR3 sequence: CASSEGLGPSNYGYTF. The CDR3 bases are TGTGCCAGCAGTGAAGGTTTGGGGCCGTCTAACTATGGCTACACCTTC.